These T cell receptor beta chains were read from a single sample in a study of cytomegalovirus exposure and HLA in healthy donors. Only in-frame clones appear in the TCRdb table, and some are missing; sequencing was by immunoSEQ multiplex PCR. The sample records 100,000 to 150,000 clones, just under 75% being singletons. Specimen: PBMCs. Receptor source: a man aged 60 to 69 in good health and CMV-seropositive. Each CDR3 is given with its conserved first and last residue. D genes are given only for firm matches. Not all rows give a size; the values are once, few, many and, for expanded clones, a class.

D	V	size	J	DNA	CDR3
.	TRBV5-1	.	TRBJ2-3	TGCGCCAGCAGCCTACTTACTGGACAAGACACAGATACGCAGTATTTT	CASSLLTGQDTDTQYF
.	TRBV10-3	.	TRBJ1-1	TGTGCCATCCGGGGGGGGCGCGATGTGGACACTGAAGCTTTCTTT	CAIRGGRDVDTEAFF
.	TRBV7-9	few	TRBJ2-7	TGTTCCAGCAGTTACGCTCCGGGGCCCGGGGGCGAGCAGTACTTC	CSSSYAPGPGGEQYF
.	TRBV19	.	TRBJ1-1	TGTGCCAGTAGTATGAACCGGGGTACTGAAGCTTTCTTT	CASSMNRGTEAFF
.	TRBV28	.	TRBJ1-5	TGTGCCAGCGCACGGGGGGGTCAGCCCCAGCATTTT	CASARGGQPQHF
.	TRBV5-1	.	TRBJ1-1	TGCGCCAGCAGCTGGGGGGATACGGGAACTGAAGCTTTCTTT	CASSWGDTGTEAFF
.	TRBV6-1	.	TRBJ2-5	TGTGCCAGCGGCCGTGGGACCCAGTACTTC	CASGRGTQYF
.	TRBV6-4	.	TRBJ1-5	TGTGCCAGCATCGAGCCCTCCAGGAACAATCAGCCCCAGCATTTT	CASIEPSRNNQPQHF
.	TRBV4-1	.	TRBJ1-2	TGCGCCAGCAGCCAAGCGGGAATGACAGGAGTCTATGGCTACACCTTC	CASSQAGMTGVYGYTF
.	TRBV28	.	TRBJ1-2	TGTGCCAGCAGTTTCCGGGACACGTCCATTGGAGGCTATGGCTACACCTTC	CASSFRDTSIGGYGYTF
.	TRBV7-9	few	TRBJ1-4	TGTGCCAGCAGCCGAATACAGGGCAGGGTTAATGAAAAACTGTTTTTT	CASSRIQGRVNEKLFF
TRBD2	TRBV2	once	TRBJ2-7	TGTGCCAGCAGTGATTGGCGGGGGGCGGGCTCCTTC	CASSDWRGAGSF
.	TRBV7-9	.	TRBJ2-3	TGTGCCAGCAGCCCCCTGGGAGGAAGCACAGATACGCAGTATTTT	CASSPLGGSTDTQYF
TRBD2	TRBV7-3	few	TRBJ2-3	TGTGCCAGCAGCTTAACAGGGCGGGGGGACACAGATACGCAGTATTTT	CASSLTGRGDTDTQYF
.	TRBV6-5	.	TRBJ2-3	TGTGCCAGCAGTCCAGAGGCAGATACGCAGTATTTT	CASSPEADTQYF
.	TRBV6-6	.	TRBJ1-6	TGTGCCAGCAGTTACCGGGGGGAAAATTCACCCCTCCACTTT	CASSYRGENSPLHF
.	TRBV4-2	.	TRBJ1-1	TGTGCCAGCAGCCCCGAGGGTAATTCGGACACTGAAGCTTTCTTT	CASSPEGNSDTEAFF
.	TRBV10-3	few	TRBJ1-5	TGTGCCATCAGTGACAGGGAGGTCGGCAATCAGCCCCAGCATTTT	CAISDREVGNQPQHF
.	TRBV28	.	TRBJ1-3	TGTGCCAGCAGTCCTACGGGACTCACAAACTCTGGAAACACCATATATTTT	CASSPTGLTNSGNTIYF
.	TRBV25-1	once	TRBJ2-7	TGTGCCAGCAGTGATAGGGGGTCGGGACATTTTTACGAGCAGTACTTC	CASSDRGSGHFYEQYF
.	TRBV18	few	TRBJ1-2	TGTGCCAGCTCACCCCAGGGAATAAGGGGCTACACCTTC	CASSPQGIRGYTF
.	TRBV5-1	.	TRBJ1-1	TGCGCCAGCAGCTTGAACTTGGACAGCCGAGGCGCTGAAGCTTTCTTT	CASSLNLDSRGAEAFF
.	TRBV6-4	.	TRBJ2-1	TGTGCCAGCAGTGAGAGGGTAGCGGAATACAATGAGCAGTTCTTC	CASSERVAEYNEQFF
.	TRBV7-9	few	TRBJ1-1	TGTGCCAGCAGCCGCGACAGTGAAGCTTTCTTT	CASSRDSEAFF
.	TRBV19	once	TRBJ1-2	TGTGCCAGTAGTCCGGACACTAACTATGGCTACACCTTC	CASSPDTNYGYTF
TRBD2	TRBV6-1	.	TRBJ2-1	TGTGCCAGCACCCTAAGCGGGGGCGGTCTATATGAGCAGTTCTTC	CASTLSGGGLYEQFF
.	TRBV28	.	TRBJ1-1	TGTGCCAGCAGTTTCCGCACTGAAGCTTTCTTT	CASSFRTEAFF
.	TRBV5-1	.	TRBJ2-7	TGCGCCAGCAGCTTGGGTCCAAGAGTTACCGGCTCCTACGAGCAGTACTTC	CASSLGPRVTGSYEQYF
.	TRBV2	.	TRBJ2-1	TGTGCCAGCACGCAGTCCTACAATGAGCAGTTCTTC	CASTQSYNEQFF